These 5 T cell receptor beta chains were all obtained from the same sample, sequenced in a study of blood T cell repertoires in COVID-19. Only in-frame clones appear in the TCRdb table, and some are missing; sequencing was by immunoSEQ multiplex PCR. The table shows about 170,000 clones, with around four fifths occurring only once. Specimen: peripheral blood. The receptors stem from a woman between 65 and 79 years old with COVID-19, enrolled during active disease.

This chain connects TRBV19 to TRBJ1-1; D may be TRBD1 (5 bases). This CDR3 is built from 15 residues. Looked up from germline, CDR1 is LNHDA and CDR2 is SQIVND (reference sequence). V lost 3 bases to trimming and J lost 1 base, with 12 bases between them. The CDR3 here is CASSISGLGNTEAFF. CDR3 in DNA: TGTGCCAGTAGTATTTCAGGGCTTGGGAACACTGAAGCTTTCTTT. Together with reference TRBV19 and TRBJ1-1, the CDR3 gives the full variable domain: DGGITQSPKYLFRKEGQNVTLSCEQNLNHDAMYWYRQDPGQGLRLIYYSQIVNDFQKGDIAEGYSVSREKKESFPLTVTSAQKNPTAFYLCASSISGLGNTEAFFGQGTRLTVV.

This clone has at least ten counts. This chain uses TRBV30 with TRBJ1-3; D is uncertain. The V gene's germline CDR1 is GTSNPN and CDR2 SVGIG (reference sequence). The V end was cut by 2 bases, the J end by 3 bases, with 8 bases between. This CDR3 is built from 13 residues. The CDR3 coding sequence is TGTGCCTGGAGTAAGGGAGATGGAAACACCATATATTTT. This sequence encodes CAWSKGDGNTIYF.

The chain has TRBV28 and TRBJ1-1; a weak D match, TRBD1 (6 bases). The ends were cut back, 2 bases at V and 0 bases at J, with 13 bases in the middle. The CDR3 totals 16 residues. Germline V gene sequence: CDR1 MDHEN, CDR2 SYDVKM. The CDR3 loop is CASSLRGRGLNTEAFF. The CDR3, as DNA: TGTGCCAGCAGTTTAAGGGGGAGAGGTTTGAACACTGAAGCTTTCTTT. The whole variable domain, remainder taken from reference TRBV28 and TRBJ1-1, is DVKVTQSSRYLVKRTGEKVFLECVQDMDHENMFWYRQDPGLGLRLIYFSYDVKMKEKGDIPEGYSVSREKKERFSLILESASTNQTSMYLCASSLRGRGLNTEAFFGQGTRLTVV.

V is TRBV2 and J is TRBJ2-1; a possible D gene is TRBD1 (6 bases). The CDR3 contains 15 residues. The germline CDR1 and CDR2 sequences are SNHLY and FYNNEI. The V and J ends lost 5 bases and 6 bases respectively, with 17 bases between them. The CDR3 spells CASSPQGQPPNEQFF. The CDR3 bases are TGTGCCAGCAGTCCACAGGGACAACCCCCCAATGAGCAGTTCTTC. Drawing the rest from reference TRBV2 and TRBJ2-1, the complete variable domain is EPEVTQTPSHQVTQMGQEVILRCVPISNHLYFYWYRQILGQKVEFLVSFYNNEISEKSEIFDDQFSVERPDGSNFTLKIRSTKLEDSAMYFCASSPQGQPPNEQFFGPGTRLTVL.

The chain uses TRBV5-4 and TRBJ2-3; TRBD2 matches 9 bases. Unmatched junction bases numbered 2, after V lost 0 bases and J lost 6 bases. The CDR3 has 14 residues. Looked up from germline, CDR1 is SGHNT and CDR2 is YYREEE (reference sequence). CDR3 residues: CASSLELAGDTQYF. The CDR3 bases are TGTGCCAGCAGCTTGGAGCTAGCGGGGGATACGCAGTATTTT.